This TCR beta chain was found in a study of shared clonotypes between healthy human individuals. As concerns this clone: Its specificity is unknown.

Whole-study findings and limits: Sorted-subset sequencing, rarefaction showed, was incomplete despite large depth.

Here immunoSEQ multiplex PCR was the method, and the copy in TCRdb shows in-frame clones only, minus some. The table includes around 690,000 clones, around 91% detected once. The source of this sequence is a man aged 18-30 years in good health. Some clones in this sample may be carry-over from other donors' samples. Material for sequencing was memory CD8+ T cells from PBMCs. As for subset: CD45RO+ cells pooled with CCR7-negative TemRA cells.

CDR3 bases: TGTGCCAGCAGCGCGAGCGGGAGCGCAGATACGCAGTATTTT. Protein product: CASSASGSADTQYF. The rearrangement uses TRBV9 and TRBJ2-3; 8 bases match TRBD2. CDR3 length: 14 residues. Unmatched junction bases numbered 4, after V lost 3 bases and J lost 4 bases. CDR1 and CDR2 (germline): SGDLS, YYNGEE.